What follows describes a single T cell receptor beta chain. Its specificity is unknown. The germline V gene has CDR1 SGDLS and CDR2 YYNGEE. The V gene end was trimmed by 0 bases and the J gene end by 16 bases; junction bases not matched to a gene: 24. The CDR3 length is 19 residues. This entry comes from a study of cytomegalovirus exposure and HLA in healthy donors. About the research overall: The 110 million or so unique TCR beta sequences, from roughly 170 million T cells, were found by an earlier analysis.

Vbeta (60) and Jbeta (13) primers were used in the PCR. The table came from immunoSEQ multiplex PCR; TCRdb's copy has only in-frame clones and leaves some out. The data show roughly 100,000 clones, approximately 79% seen once. Study-wide points: Data from an earlier analysis indicated that most TCR beta V segments were productive either about 90% or about 30% of the time.

The source is a woman in her fifties or sixties in good health and CMV-seropositive. The sequenced sample was PBMCs. V is TRBV9 and J is TRBJ2-1; 11 bases map to TRBD2. CDR3 DNA sequence: TGTGCCAGCAGCGTAGACGTAGCGGGAGGGCCTCGTTCTTACAATGAGCTATTCTTC. This translates into CASSVDVAGGPRSYNELFF. The whole variable domain, filled in from reference TRBV9 and TRBJ2-1, reads DSGVTQTPKHLITATGQRVTLRCSPRSGDLSVYWYQQSLDQGLQFLIQYYNGEERAKGNILERFSAQQFPDLHSELNLSSLELGDSALYFCASSVDVAGGPRSYNELFFGPGTRLTVL.